One and the same sample provided the 14 T cell receptor beta chains below, sequenced in a study of neoadjuvant nivolumab and ipilimumab in lung cancer. Clones were read by immunoSEQ multiplex PCR, and TCRdb kept only the in-frame ones, dropping some. Found here are under 50,000 clones, about 89% of them singletons; the top ten hold over 3.5%. The sample in question was blood, obtained before neoadjuvant nivolumab, alone or with ipilimumab. The receptors originated from an adult with non-small cell lung cancer. Some clones in this sample may be carry-over from other donors' samples.

This chain connects TRBV7-2 to TRBJ2-1; 7 bases agree with TRBD2. This CDR3 contains 14 residues. Germline V CDR1 and CDR2: SGHTA, FQGNSA. After removal of 2 bases from V and 6 bases from J, the junction contained 4 bases not matched to a gene. CDR3 protein: CASSLSASGNEQFF. CDR3 coding DNA: TGTGCCAGCAGCTTATCTGCTAGCGGCAATGAGCAGTTCTTC. The full variable domain, completed using reference TRBV7-2 and TRBJ2-1, is GAGVSQSPSNKVTEKGKDVELRCDPISGHTALYWYRQSLGQGLEFLIYFQGNSAPDKSGLPSDRFSAERTGGSVSTLTIQRTQQEDSAVYLCASSLSASGNEQFFGPGTRLTVL.

V and J are TRBV6-5 and TRBJ2-7, with D possibly being TRBD1 or TRBD2 (5 bases each). From germline, CDR1 is MNHEY and CDR2 SVGAGI. The CDR3 sequence is 13 residues long. V gave up 6 bases and J gave up 5 bases, with 14 bases separating them. The CDR3 coding sequence is TGTGCCAGCAGGGGGACGGCCATTGACGAGCAGTACTTC. It encodes CASRGTAIDEQYF.

The J gene is TRBJ2-3, the V gene TRBV5-1; D remains unclear. Germline CDR1 is SGHRS and CDR2 is YFSETQ. The V end was cut by 0 bases, the J end by 0 bases, with 14 bases between. CDR3 length: 17 residues. Here the CDR3 reads CASSLVLSEWSTDTQYF. The CDR3 region has the DNA TGCGCCAGCAGCTTGGTACTTTCTGAATGGAGCACAGATACGCAGTATTTT.

The chain employs TRBV4-3 and TRBJ1-1; D unresolved. Deletions cut 0 bases from V and 6 bases from J, with 14 bases between. The germline gives CDR1 LGHNA, CDR2 YSLEER. The CDR3 has 15 amino acids. In nucleotides, the CDR3 is TGCGCCAGCAGCCAAGAAGACCGTGGTAGCGCTGAAGCTTTCTTT. This gives the protein CASSQEDRGSAEAFF.

This chain uses TRBV4-1 with TRBJ1-5; D call uncertain. Germline loops: CDR1 MGHRA, CDR2 YSYEKL. Trimming took 1 base from V and 1 from J, leaving 8 bases between them. The CDR3 totals 15 residues. This CDR3 is CASSQGYNSNQPQHF. CDR3 nucleotides: TGCGCCAGCAGCCAAGGGTATAACAGCAATCAGCCCCAGCATTTT.

V usage is TRBV5-1 and J usage is TRBJ2-3, with no clear D. CDR3 length: 14 residues. V lost 4 bases, J lost 1 base, and 10 bases lay in between. Germline V gene data show CDR1 as SGHRS and CDR2 as YFSETQ. CDR3 in amino acids: CASSRIQGTDTQYF. CDR3 nucleotide sequence: TGCGCCAGCAGCCGAATACAAGGCACAGATACGCAGTATTTT.

The chain uses TRBV5-6 and TRBJ2-7; D unclear. The V and J ends lost 0 bases and 1 base respectively, with 8 bases between them. Germline V gene sequence: CDR1 SGHDT, CDR2 YYEEEE. The CDR3 consists of 14 residues. CDR3 sequence: CASSLAHLSYEQYF. In DNA form, the CDR3 reads TGTGCCAGCAGCTTGGCGCACCTATCCTACGAGCAGTACTTC.

This clone occurred once. The gene calls are TRBV29-1 and TRBJ2-5; D uncertain. The CDR3 runs to 10 residues. V lost 4 bases and J lost 4, with 4 bases in between. Germline V gives CDR1 SQVTM, CDR2 ANQGSEA. The CDR3 region is CSVGRETQYF. The CDR3 DNA reads as TGCAGCGTTGGACGAGAGACCCAGTACTTC.

This sequence joins TRBV19 and TRBJ1-1; D ambiguous. In germline, CDR1 is LNHDA, CDR2 SQIVND (reference sequence). V dropped 5 bases and J dropped 4 bases, with 14 bases sitting between them. The CDR3 has 14 residues. The CDR3 is CASSFLDRGTEAFF. In DNA form, the CDR3 reads TGTGCCAGTAGTTTTCTCGACCGGGGCACTGAAGCTTTCTTT.

A single count supports this clone. V usage is TRBV29-1 and J usage is TRBJ2-7; D gene ambiguous. CDR1 SQVTM and CDR2 ANQGSEA come from the germline V gene. Trimming left V 6 bases short and J 0 bases short, with 9 bases between. The CDR3 length is 12 residues. CDR3 amino acids: CSVLESSYEQYF. Here the CDR3 DNA reads TGCAGCGTGCTCGAGAGCTCCTACGAGCAGTACTTC.

V and J are TRBV4-1 and TRBJ2-7; no reliable D call. The CDR3 sequence is 13 residues long. V was cut by 0 bases and J by 7 bases, with 10 bases left in between. From germline, CDR1 is MGHRA and CDR2 YSYEKL. The CDR3 loop is CASSQDEPQEQYF. For the CDR3, the DNA is TGCGCCAGCAGCCAAGATGAGCCGCAAGAGCAGTACTTC.

The chain combines TRBV18 with TRBJ2-5, with TRBD2 matching 11 bases. CDR3 length: 16 residues. V lost 6 bases, J lost 1 base, and 7 bases stayed unmatched. Per the germline V gene, CDR1 is KGHSH and CDR2 is LQKENI. CDR3 loop: CASSTGLAGLQETQYF. The CDR3 DNA reads TGTGCCAGCTCTACTGGACTAGCGGGTCTCCAAGAGACCCAGTACTTC.

This clone was found a few times. This chain connects TRBV5-1 to TRBJ1-2, with D unresolved. Germline V gives CDR1 SGHRS, CDR2 YFSETQ. The CDR3 has 14 amino acids. The ends were cut back, 3 bases at V and 5 bases at J, with 14 bases in the middle. Here the CDR3 reads CASSSGATGYGYTF. Written as DNA, the CDR3 is TGCGCCAGCAGCTCGGGAGCCACTGGATATGGCTACACCTTC.

The chain has TRBV4-1 and TRBJ2-2; 7 bases fit TRBD2. The CDR3 is 16 residues long. CDR1 is MGHRA and CDR2 is YSYEKL in the germline V gene. After removal of 5 bases from V and 6 bases from J, the junction contained 12 bases not matched to a gene. The CDR3, as DNA: TGCGCCAGCAGCGGCGCGGCTAGCGGACGCTCCGGGGAGCTGTTTTTT. Encoded protein: CASSGAASGRSGELFF.